This record covers a single TCR beta chain. Here immunoSEQ multiplex PCR was the method, and the copy in TCRdb shows in-frame clones only, minus some. The table lists some 63,000 clones, roughly 84% of them singletons. The germline CDR1 and CDR2 sequences are LNHDA and SQIVND (reference sequence). The CDR3 spans 15 residues. Trimming took off 3 bases at V and 4 bases at J, with 10 bases between the two ends. These data are taken from a study of OX40 agonist ivuxolimab in advanced cancers. The sample consisted of CD4+ or CD8+ T cells sorted from blood, taken in a trial of the OX40 agonist ivuxolimab. The rearrangement joins TRBV19 to TRBJ1-6, with D uncertain. This receptor was obtained from an adult with an advanced solid tumor such as melanoma, head and neck, liver or kidney cancer. This CDR3 reads CASSILHRYNSPLHF. The CDR3, as DNA: TGTGCCAGTAGTATCTTACATCGATATAATTCACCCCTCCACTTT. The variable domain in full, completed from reference TRBV19 and TRBJ1-6, reads DGGITQSPKYLFRKEGQNVTLSCEQNLNHDAMYWYRQDPGQGLRLIYYSQIVNDFQKGDIAEGYSVSREKKESFPLTVTSAQKNPTAFYLCASSILHRYNSPLHFGNGTRLTVT.